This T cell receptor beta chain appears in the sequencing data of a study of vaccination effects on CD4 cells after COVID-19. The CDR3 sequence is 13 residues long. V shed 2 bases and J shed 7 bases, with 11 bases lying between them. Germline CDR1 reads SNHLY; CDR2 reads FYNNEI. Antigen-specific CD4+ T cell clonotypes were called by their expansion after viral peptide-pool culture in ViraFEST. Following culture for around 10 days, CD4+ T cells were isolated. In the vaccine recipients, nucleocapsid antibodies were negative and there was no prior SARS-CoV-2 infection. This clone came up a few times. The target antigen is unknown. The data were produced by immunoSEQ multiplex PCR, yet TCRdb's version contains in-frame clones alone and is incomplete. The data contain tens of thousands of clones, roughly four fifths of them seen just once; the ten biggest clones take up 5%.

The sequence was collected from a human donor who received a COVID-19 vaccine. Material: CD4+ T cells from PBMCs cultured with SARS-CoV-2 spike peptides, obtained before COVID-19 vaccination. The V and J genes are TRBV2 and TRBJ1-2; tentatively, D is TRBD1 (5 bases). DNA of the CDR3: TGTGCCAGCAGTGAAACAGCAGGGAGTGGCTACACCTTC. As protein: CASSETAGSGYTF.